The rows below give T cell receptor beta chains drawn from one sample of a study of OX40 agonist ivuxolimab in advanced cancers. Assay used: immunoSEQ multiplex PCR; TCRdb lists only in-frame clones, some missing. Among more than 45,000 clones, roughly 80% were seen once, and the ten largest hold roughly 2.8%. The sequencing here drew on CD4+ or CD8+ T cells sorted from blood, taken in a trial of the OX40 agonist ivuxolimab. The receptor set was obtained from an adult with an advanced solid tumor such as melanoma, head and neck, liver or kidney cancer. CDR3s include the opening cysteine and the closing phenylalanine or tryptophan. The D gene is left open where the match is weak. The size entry is marked missing in some rows and otherwise reads once, few, many or a size class.

abundance: .; v_gene: TRBV7-2; j_gene: TRBJ1-2; d_gene: .; CDR3aa: CASSVVGGPVSYGYTF; CDR3nt: TGTGCCAGCAGCGTAGTTGGAGGGCCGGTTAGCTATGGCTACACCTTC
abundance: .; v_gene: TRBV5-1; j_gene: TRBJ2-3; d_gene: .; CDR3aa: CASSSGWGTDTQYF; CDR3nt: TGCGCCAGCAGCTCTGGCTGGGGAACAGATACGCAGTATTTT
abundance: .; v_gene: TRBV4-3; j_gene: TRBJ1-1; d_gene: .; CDR3aa: CASSQGYGRGTEAFF; CDR3nt: TGCGCCAGCAGCCAAGGCTACGGGCGCGGCACTGAAGCTTTCTTT
abundance: few; v_gene: TRBV2; j_gene: TRBJ1-1; d_gene: .; CDR3aa: CASKGGGNTEAFF; CDR3nt: TGTGCCAGCAAGGGTGGGGGGAACACTGAAGCTTTCTTT
abundance: .; v_gene: TRBV30; j_gene: TRBJ2-2; d_gene: .; CDR3aa: CAYDWTANTGELFF; CDR3nt: TGTGCCTATGATTGGACAGCGAACACCGGGGAGCTGTTTTTT
abundance: .; v_gene: TRBV5-1; j_gene: TRBJ2-5; d_gene: TRBD1; CDR3aa: CASSSRTGEAQYF; CDR3nt: TGCGCCAGCAGCTCGCGGACAGGGGAGGCCCAGTACTTC
abundance: .; v_gene: TRBV7-9; j_gene: TRBJ2-7; d_gene: .; CDR3aa: CASSPQDTSSYEQYF; CDR3nt: TGTGCCAGCAGCCCACAGGACACAAGCTCCTACGAGCAGTACTTC
abundance: .; v_gene: TRBV6-5; j_gene: TRBJ2-5; d_gene: TRBD2; CDR3aa: CASTGTSGAETQYF; CDR3nt: TGTGCCAGCACCGGGACTAGCGGGGCTGAGACCCAGTACTTC
abundance: .; v_gene: TRBV4-1; j_gene: TRBJ1-4; d_gene: .; CDR3aa: CASRGGSRGEKLFF; CDR3nt: TGCGCCAGCAGGGGGGGTTCCAGGGGAGAAAAACTGTTTTTT
abundance: .; v_gene: TRBV2; j_gene: TRBJ1-5; d_gene: .; CDR3aa: CASSETRGPPNQPQHF; CDR3nt: TGTGCCAGCAGCGAAACCCGGGGTCCTCCTAATCAGCCCCAGCATTTT
abundance: once; v_gene: TRBV4-1; j_gene: TRBJ1-2; d_gene: .; CDR3aa: CASSQDGQGVGGYTF; CDR3nt: TGCGCCAGCAGCCAAGATGGGCAGGGAGTGGGTGGCTACACCTTC
abundance: .; v_gene: TRBV28; j_gene: TRBJ1-1; d_gene: .; CDR3aa: CASSFLRDTEAFF; CDR3nt: TGTGCCAGCAGTTTTCTGAGGGACACTGAAGCTTTCTTT
abundance: .; v_gene: TRBV5-1; j_gene: TRBJ2-1; d_gene: .; CDR3aa: CASSLGASSYNEQFF; CDR3nt: TGCGCCAGCAGCTTGGGGGCGAGCTCCTACAATGAGCAGTTCTTC
abundance: .; v_gene: TRBV9; j_gene: TRBJ2-7; d_gene: TRBD2; CDR3aa: CASSPRGGRGEQYF; CDR3nt: TGTGCCAGCAGCCCGCGGGGGGGCCGAGGCGAGCAGTACTTC
abundance: once; v_gene: TRBV5-8; j_gene: TRBJ2-2; d_gene: TRBD2; CDR3aa: CASSSHSTSAGANTGELFF; CDR3nt: TGTGCCAGCAGCTCACATTCTACTTCGGCGGGGGCGAACACCGGGGAGCTGTTTTTT